One sample yielded the 5 T cell receptor beta chains listed below, sequenced in a study of Ad26.COV2.S vaccination and SARS-CoV-2 variants. The data were produced by immunoSEQ multiplex PCR, yet TCRdb's version contains in-frame clones alone and is incomplete. This table has 500,000 or so clones, around 88% appearing once. The treatment here: 15 to 20 received Ad26.COV2.S at low or high dose, single or two shots; about 5 received placebo; per-sample allocation not given. The samples were gathered on day 63 after the first injection of vaccine or placebo. Sample: peripheral blood, taken in a trial of Ad26.COV2.S vaccine versus placebo. All receptors come from a person aged 18-65 years who received the Ad26.COV2.S COVID-19 vaccine or a placebo.

CDR3 DNA: TGTGCCAGCAGTTTAGGCGGGCAGGGGGATCAGCCCCAGCATTTT. Translation: CASSLGGQGDQPQHF. The rearrangement links TRBV27 to TRBJ1-5; 7 bases align to TRBD1. Germline V gene lookup returns CDR1 MNHEY and CDR2 SMNVEV (reference sequence). The CDR3 is 15 amino acids. V lost 2 bases, J lost 5 bases, and 6 bases stayed unmatched.

Here the CDR3 reads CASADRAFYGYTF. The DNA of the CDR3 is TGTGCCAGCGCGGACAGGGCCTTCTATGGCTACACCTTC. The chain couples TRBV6-6 to TRBJ1-2; 8 bases match TRBD1. CDR3 size: 13 residues. Germline loops: CDR1 MNHNY, CDR2 SVGAGI (reference sequence). Germline trimming cut 8 bases from V and 4 bases from J; bases unmatched to any gene: 6.

J is TRBJ2-7 and V is TRBV5-8; D not certain. Trimming pared 0 bases from V and 6 bases from J, leaving 16 bases between. The germline CDR1 and CDR2 sequences are SGHTS and YDEGEE. The CDR3 has 15 residues. The CDR3 protein is CASSLALGARIEQYF. The CDR3 region has the DNA TGTGCCAGCAGCTTGGCCCTCGGAGCACGTATCGAGCAGTACTTC.

The chain uses TRBV29-1 and TRBJ1-2, with a weak D call TRBD1 (6 bases). V was trimmed by 6 bases and J by 3 bases, leaving 17 bases between them. The length of the CDR3 is 14 residues. Germline V CDR1 and CDR2: SQVTM, ANQGSEA. CDR3: CSVEMTGTYYGYTF. The DNA for the CDR3 is TGCAGCGTCGAAATGACAGGAACCTACTATGGCTACACCTTC. Together with reference TRBV29-1 and TRBJ1-2, the CDR3 gives the full variable domain: SAVISQKPSRDICQRGTSLTIQCQVDSQVTMMFWYRQQPGQSLTLIATANQGSEATYESGFVIDKFPISRPNLTFSTLTVSNMSPEDSSIYLCSVEMTGTYYGYTFGSGTRLTVV.

The J gene is TRBJ1-3, the V gene TRBV9; D is undetermined. V gave up 3 bases and J gave up 3 bases, with 7 bases separating them. The CDR3 length is 13 residues. Per the germline V gene, CDR1 is SGDLS and CDR2 is YYNGEE. The CDR3 sequence: CASSEGLGNTIYF. In DNA, the CDR3 is TGTGCCAGCAGCGAGGGTCTTGGAAACACCATATATTTT.